This paragraph reports one TCR beta chain. The data stem from a study of blood T cell repertoires in COVID-19. At the level of the study: Both acute and convalescent COVID-19 samples were obtained from the United States, Italy and Spain. Sample material is recorded as cDNA or gDNA derived from T cells, B-cell-depleted T cells, or PBMCs.

A Seattle source enrolled patients during active infection and followed them longitudinally. Per the original methods: Counts of nucleated cells, estimated from reference gene primer amplification, were obtained. Sequenced by immunoSEQ multiplex PCR; TCRdb stores in-frame clones only, minus some. V, J and clone size derive from that table, while D and trimming were established from the DNA sequence. The table shows 150,000 to 200,000 clones, with roughly 80% occurring only once. Germline V gene lookup returns CDR1 MGHRA and CDR2 YSYEKL. This CDR3 has 14 residues. V was clipped by 4 bases and J by 4 bases, with 10 bases between them.

The sequencing input was peripheral blood. The chain joins TRBV4-1 to TRBJ1-4, with D possibly matching TRBD1 (6 bases). The clonotype was recovered from a woman older than 75 with COVID-19, enrolled during active disease. The chain's CDR3 is CASSLGGRNEKLFF. CDR3 DNA sequence: TGCGCCAGCAGCCTAGGGGGTCGTAATGAAAAACTGTTTTTT.